The 19 T cell receptor beta chains below were found in one sample sequenced in a study of T cells in Graves' hyperthyroidism and ophthalmopathy. The CDR3 regions of TCR beta were amplified from RNA transcripts. The TCR CDR3 was amplified in a first-round RT-PCR using the HTBI primer set. TCRdb re-analysed the multiplex PCR reads in MiXCR, keeping a single row per CDR3 protein. In the table there are a few hundred thousand distinct CDR3 sequences, 25% of which are singletons. Sequencing was done on a sample of blood. The receptor set was obtained from a man aged 45-65 years with Graves' hyperthyroidism.

The table lists this clonotype with a count of one. The chain couples TRBV4-1 to TRBJ2-2; no firm D call. With 7 bases removed from V and 4 bases from J, the gap between germline ends came to 10 bases. This CDR3 has 13 residues. The germline V gene encodes CDR1 MGHRA and CDR2 YSYEKL. The CDR3: CASNGPRTGELFF. CDR3 bases: TGCGCCAGCAACGGACCGCGCACCGGGGAGCTGTTTTTT.

This clonotype was found a few times. This chain uses TRBV6-1 with TRBJ2-3; unclear D gene. Deletions cut 7 bases from V and 10 bases from J, with 21 bases between. Germline V gene sequence: CDR1 MNHNS, CDR2 SASEGT. The CDR3 covers 14 residues. CDR3 sequence: CASMRGPETVAQYF. CDR3 bases: TGTGCCAGCATGCGCGGCCCTGAGACGGTCGCGCAGTATTTT.

The chain employs TRBV11-3 and TRBJ2-4, with D uncertain. The V gene lost 4 bases and the J gene lost 0 bases, with 7 bases spanning the gap. Germline V gene lookup returns CDR1 SGHNT and CDR2 YENEEA. This CDR3 comprises 14 residues. This chain's CDR3 is CASSWTVAKNIQYF. CDR3 bases: TGTGCCAGCAGCTGGACGGTAGCCAAAAACATTCAGTACTTC.

A few counts support this clonotype. The genes are TRBV25-1 and TRBJ1-1; D gene uncertain. The CDR3 is 10 residues long. Trimming removed 6 bases from V and 6 bases from J, with 5 bases in between. Germline lookup yields CDR1 MGHDK and CDR2 SYGVNS. The CDR3 is CASRGSEAFF. CDR3 sequence (DNA): TGTGCCAGCAGAGGGTCTGAAGCTTTCTTT.

The chain uses TRBV27 and TRBJ2-1, with TRBD2 identical over 8 bases. This CDR3 comprises 16 residues. The germline V gene has CDR1 MNHEY and CDR2 SMNVEV (reference sequence). With 4 bases clipped from V and 4 bases from J, the junction kept 9 bases outside the gene matches. CDR3 in DNA: TGTGCCAGCAGTTCAGCTTCCGGGGGGGATTACAATGAGCAGTTCTTC. Translation gives CASSSASGGDYNEQFF.

This clonotype has only a few counts. The rearrangement links TRBV7-2 to TRBJ2-6, with TRBD2 matching over 7 bases. Unmatched junction bases numbered 9, after V lost 4 bases and J lost 0 bases. The CDR3 contains 18 residues. CDR1 and CDR2 (germline): SGHTA, FQGNSA. The CDR3 region is CASSSGGIVASGANVLTF. The CDR3 DNA reads as TGTGCCAGCAGCTCCGGGGGGATAGTAGCCTCTGGGGCCAACGTCCTGACTTTC.

The chain is built from TRBV15 and TRBJ2-4; TRBD2 might be the D (5 bases). The germline V gene encodes CDR1 LNHNV and CDR2 YYDKDF (reference sequence). V was clipped by 2 bases and J by 2 bases, with 13 bases between them. This CDR3 is 16 amino acids long. The CDR3 DNA is TGTGCCACCAGCAGAATTGAGGGAATAACCAAAAACATTCAGTACTTC. Protein sequence: CATSRIEGITKNIQYF.

The rearrangement links TRBV11-1 to TRBJ2-7, with D perhaps TRBD2 (5 bases). Trimming left V 3 bases short and J 5 bases short, with 17 bases between. Germline-derived CDR1 and CDR2 are SGHAT and FQDESV (reference sequence). The CDR3 covers 15 residues. The CDR3 sequence: CASSFGVEGKHEQYF. CDR3 bases: TGTGCCAGCAGCTTCGGGGTTGAGGGTAAGCACGAGCAGTACTTC.

The chain couples TRBV29-1 to TRBJ2-1; D unclear. V dropped 5 bases and J dropped 6 bases, with 11 bases sitting between them. This CDR3 region has 12 residues. Germline-derived CDR1 and CDR2 are SQVTM and ANQGSEA. The CDR3 coding sequence is TGCAGCGTTACCTTTAGTGGCAATGAGCAGTTCTTC. Its translation: CSVTFSGNEQFF.

The chain carries TRBV6-2 or TRBV6-3 and TRBJ2-2, with D possibly being TRBD1 or TRBD2 (6 bases each). This CDR3 has 14 residues. V gave up 4 bases and J gave up 3 bases, with 9 bases separating them. The germline CDR1 and CDR2 sequences are MNHEY and SVGEGT. The CDR3 spells CASSSRGDTGELFF. The CDR3 nucleotides read TGTGCCAGCAGTTCGAGGGGGGACACCGGGGAGCTGTTTTTT.

In this sample, this clonotype turned up a few times. The rearrangement uses TRBV3-1 and TRBJ1-1, with a possible D match to TRBD1 (6 bases). Germline CDR1 LGHDT, CDR2 YNNKEL (reference sequence). V dropped 1 base and J dropped 10 bases, with 13 bases sitting between them. The CDR3 has 13 residues. CDR3 sequence reads: CASSQVRGGAAFF. The CDR3 DNA follows: TGTGCCAGCAGCCAAGTTCGGGGGGGCGCAGCTTTCTTT.

V usage is TRBV20-1 and J usage is TRBJ2-7; 9 bases map to TRBD2. J lost 5 bases, V lost 2 bases, and 7 bases had no gene match. This CDR3 region has 14 residues. Germline V CDR1 and CDR2: DFQATT, SNEGSKA (reference sequence). The CDR3 DNA sequence: TGCAGTGCTAGACGAATAGCGGGGGACCACGAGCAGTACTTC. It codes for CSARRIAGDHEQYF.

This clonotype was recorded a few times. V usage is TRBV6-1 and J usage is TRBJ1-3; 10 nucleotides align to TRBD1. The CDR3 is 17 amino acids. The germline V gene encodes CDR1 MNHNS and CDR2 SASEGT. Trimming took 3 bases from V and 2 from J; bases not matched to a gene: 7. The CDR3: CASSDPGQGKAGNTIYF. DNA for the CDR3: TGTGCCAGCAGTGATCCGGGACAGGGGAAGGCTGGAAACACCATATATTTT.

This chain uses TRBV29-1 with TRBJ2-7; 7 nucleotides match TRBD1. Per germline, CDR1 SQVTM and CDR2 ANQGSEA. This CDR3 spans 10 amino acids. J lost 9 bases, V lost 7 bases, and 6 bases had no gene match. Here the CDR3 DNA reads TGCAGCGCAATACAGGGGAGGCAGTACTTC. Amino acids: CSAIQGRQYF.

This clonotype was counted ten times or more. The CDR3 DNA follows: TGTGCCAGCACCATCGACATCTCAACTAATGAAAAACTGTTTTTT. It specifies CASTIDISTNEKLFF. The rearrangement joins TRBV2 to TRBJ1-4; unclear D gene. Trimming cost V 7 bases and J 0 bases, with 12 bases left between them. The CDR3 length is 15 residues. Germline CDR1 is SNHLY and CDR2 is FYNNEI.

In this sample, this clonotype turned up many times. This chain connects TRBV20-1 to TRBJ2-5; 8 bases fit TRBD2. This CDR3 region has 15 residues. V shed 1 base, J shed 5 bases, and the junction held 9 bases outside the gene matches. Looked up from germline, CDR1 is DFQATT and CDR2 is SNEGSKA (reference sequence). DNA of the CDR3: TGCAGTGCTAGAGGGGACCGCGGGAGGTCGGAGACCCAGTACTTC. Amino acid sequence: CSARGDRGRSETQYF.

The chain joins TRBV11-2 to TRBJ2-6; D call uncertain. The V end lost 3 bases, the J end lost 0 bases, and 18 bases lay between the germline ends. Germline V gene data show CDR1 as SGHAT and CDR2 as FQNNGV. This CDR3 comprises 19 residues. The CDR3 is CASSFVRGRISSGANVLTF. The CDR3 bases are TGTGCCAGCAGCTTCGTACGAGGACGAATTAGCTCTGGGGCCAACGTCCTGACTTTC.

Details on this clonotype: Sequence at one end of the junction differs from germline and may be a read error. The chain has TRBV12-5 and TRBJ1-3; 7 bases map to TRBD1. The CDR3 has 11 residues. CDR1 LGHNT and CDR2 FRNRAP come from the germline V gene. The CDR3 loop reads CASGLPGTAHF. CDR3 nucleotide sequence: TGTGCTAGTGGTTTGCCCGGGACAGCCCATTTT.

Many counts were recorded for this clonotype. The chain is built from TRBV6-1 and TRBJ1-1; 9 bases agree with TRBD1. The length of the CDR3 is 17 residues. V lost 11 bases to trimming and J lost 2 bases; unmatched junction nucleotides: 18. Per the germline V gene, CDR1 is MNHNS and CDR2 is SASEGT. In DNA, the CDR3 is TGTGCCTCCTACCGGGACAGGGCTTCCCCTAGTAACACTGAAGCTTTCTTT. Its translation: CASYRDRASPSNTEAFF.